This passage covers 5 T cell receptor beta chains from one sample sequenced in a study of T cell changes during pregnancy in multiple sclerosis. Repertoires were generated with immunoSEQ multiplex PCR, while TCRdb's copy carries only in-frame clones and drops some. The sample carries tens of thousands of clones, 85% to 90% recorded once. The sequenced sample was CD4+ T cells from peripheral blood mononuclear cells, obtained in the first trimester of pregnancy. Every receptor here comes from a female donor with multiple sclerosis, enrolled in a pregnancy study.

CDR3 in DNA: TGTGCCAGCAGCGTAGGATGGAGGGCCACCTCAAGCACAGATACGCAGTATTTT. Its protein product is CASSVGWRATSSTDTQYF. The rearrangement uses TRBV9 and TRBJ2-3, with a possible D match to TRBD2 (6 bases). The germline V gene encodes CDR1 SGDLS and CDR2 YYNGEE. V was pared by 0 bases and J by 0 bases, with 17 bases between. The CDR3 loop spans 18 amino acids.

The chain is built from TRBV6-5 and TRBJ1-2; TRBD1 is a possible D gene (6 bases). Germline V gives CDR1 MNHEY, CDR2 SVGAGI. V was pared by 6 bases and J by 0 bases, with 14 bases between. This CDR3 contains 15 residues. The CDR3 DNA sequence: TGTGCCAGCAGCCTCGACAGGAATGCTAACTATGGCTACACCTTC. Translating it yields CASSLDRNANYGYTF.

CDR3 protein: CASSLGQVYGYTF. In nucleotides, the CDR3 is TGTGCCAGCAGCTTAGGACAGGTCTATGGCTACACCTTC. The chain is built from TRBV7-9 and TRBJ1-2, with D possibly matching TRBD1 (6 bases). Trimming removed 1 base from V and 4 bases from J, with 7 bases in between. The CDR3 sequence is 13 residues long. Germline lookup yields CDR1 SEHNR and CDR2 FQNEAQ (reference sequence).

The chain uses TRBV4-1 and TRBJ1-2; 10 bases align to TRBD1. V shed 0 bases and J 4 bases; nucleotides not matched to a gene: 11. This CDR3 comprises 18 residues. Germline V CDR1 and CDR2: MGHRA, YSYEKL. This chain's CDR3 is CASSQDPAGTGDSYGYTF. The CDR3 DNA reads as TGCGCCAGCAGCCAAGATCCCGCCGGGACAGGGGACAGCTATGGCTACACCTTC.

In its sample, this clone was seen a few times. This chain joins TRBV5-1 and TRBJ1-1; TRBD1 matches 7 bases. Germline V lookup: CDR1 SGHRS, CDR2 YFSETQ. The CDR3 spans 15 residues. V was pared by 2 bases and J by 2 bases, with 6 bases of the junction left unmatched. In DNA, the CDR3 is TGCGCCAGCAGCTTTACGACAGGGTCAAACACTGAAGCTTTCTTT. It encodes CASSFTTGSNTEAFF.